In this sample, the clone carrying this T cell receptor (beta chain) turned up a few times. Antigen unknown. The CDR3 loop spans 15 amino acids. Germline CDR1 is SNHLY and CDR2 is FYNNEI. The trim removed 6 bases at V and 3 bases at J, leaving 6 bases unmatched. Individually, cDNA molecules had unique molecular identifiers attached to them. TCRdb recomputed calls from the 5' RACE reads with MiXCR, one row per CDR3 protein. The top ten hold roughly 3.1% of the sample, which has approximately 77,000 distinct CDR3 sequences, approximately 12% seen once. This sample is drawn from a study of early T cells in non-severe SARS-CoV-2 infection. Study-wide results and caveats: Clonotype matching in VDJdb favored anti-spike CD8 responses and did not capture private and CD4 specificities.

Sequenced sample: whole blood. The TCR was taken from an adult who was a healthcare worker with PCR-confirmed SARS-CoV-2 infection or an uninfected control (not recorded which). This chain connects TRBV2 to TRBJ1-1, with TRBD1 identical over 11 bases. The CDR3 bases are TGTGCCAGCAGCCGGGACAGGGGGACAGACACTGAAGCTTTCTTT. Translated, it gives CASSRDRGTDTEAFF.